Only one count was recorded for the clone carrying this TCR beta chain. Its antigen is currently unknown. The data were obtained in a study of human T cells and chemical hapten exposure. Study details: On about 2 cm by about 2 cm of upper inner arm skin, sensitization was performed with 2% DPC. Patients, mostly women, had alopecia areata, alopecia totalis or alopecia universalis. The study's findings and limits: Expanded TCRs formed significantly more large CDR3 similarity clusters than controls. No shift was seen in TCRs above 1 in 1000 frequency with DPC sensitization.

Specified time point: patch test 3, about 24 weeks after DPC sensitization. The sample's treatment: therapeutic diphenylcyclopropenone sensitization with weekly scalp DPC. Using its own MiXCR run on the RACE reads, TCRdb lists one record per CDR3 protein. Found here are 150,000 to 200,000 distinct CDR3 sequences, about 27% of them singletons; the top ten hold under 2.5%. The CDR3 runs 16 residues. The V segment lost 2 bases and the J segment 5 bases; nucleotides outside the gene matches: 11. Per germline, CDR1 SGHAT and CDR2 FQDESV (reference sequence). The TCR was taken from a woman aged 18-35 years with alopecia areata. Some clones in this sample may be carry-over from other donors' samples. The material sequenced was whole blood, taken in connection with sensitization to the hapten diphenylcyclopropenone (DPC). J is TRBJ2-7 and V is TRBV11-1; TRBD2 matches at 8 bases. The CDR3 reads CASSLLAGGVIDEQYF. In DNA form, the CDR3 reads TGTGCCAGCAGCTTACTGGCGGGGGGTGTCATCGACGAGCAGTACTTC.